This T cell receptor (beta chain) originates from a study of CD8 T cells in ankylosing spondylitis. Findings and caveats of the study: Earlier work had already found some motif variants in reactive arthritis synovial fluid and blood. Reportedly, significant enrichment of disease-linked clones occurred in matched ankylosing spondylitis synovial fluid. The study identified a TCR beta motif of 7 or 8 highly homologous variants that appeared characteristic of ankylosing spondylitis blood.

Only a few counts were recorded for this clonotype. Its target is not known. Quantitative 5'-RACE with molecular barcodes produced the TCR beta libraries. TCRdb fed the 5' RACE reads into MiXCR, producing one record per CDR3 protein. The sample lists more than 300,000 distinct CDR3 sequences; 6.5% to 10% were seen once. The specimen sequenced was blood, either unsorted or a sorted T cell fraction (not recorded which). This sequence was found in a male donor with ankylosing spondylitis.

CDR3 in DNA: TGTGCCAGCAGCCAAGAGCGGGTCTCTGGAGCTTTCTTT. Its translation is CASSQERVSGAFF. The gene calls are TRBV14 and TRBJ1-1, with D uncertain. Germline V gene lookup returns CDR1 SGHDN and CDR2 FVKESK. The germline V and J ends were trimmed by 0 bases and 10 bases, with 12 bases remaining between them. The CDR3 has 13 residues.